This T cell receptor (beta chain) was observed in a study of Graves' ophthalmopathy and Graves' hyperthyroidism. About the study: Blood was drawn at initial diagnosis, before any treatment. Overall study results and limits: Among thyroid clonotypes expanded above 0.001 frequency, most also appeared in blood.

This clonotype appeared many times. The antigen is unknown. The CDR3 is 13 amino acids. Germline loops: CDR1 KGHSH, CDR2 LQKENI. V lost 6 bases and J 4 bases, leaving 12 bases between the germline ends. Researchers took RNA transcripts and amplified TCR beta CDR3 regions from them. Following a first-round RT-PCR that used HTBI primers, a second-round multiplex PCR was carried out. One entry per CDR3 protein, called by TCRdb with MiXCR from the multiplex PCR reads. There are about 370,000 distinct CDR3 sequences in the sample; approximately 20% occur only once, and about 1.6% lies in the top ten. Moderate-to-severe activity, CAS at least 3, NOSPECS at least 4 and duration under 3 months characterized donors with ophthalmopathy. The authors isolated PBMCs from 8 to 10 ml of fresh peripheral blood.

This TCR derives from a woman younger than 30 with Graves' ophthalmopathy. The rearrangement joins TRBV18 to TRBJ2-5; D is uncertain. The sequenced sample consisted of peripheral blood. The DNA for the CDR3 is TGTGCCAGCTCCGCCTGGGATGGAGAGACCCAGTACTTC. Amino acid sequence: CASSAWDGETQYF. Full variable domain (missing parts from reference TRBV18 and TRBJ2-5): NAGVMQNPRHLVRRRGQEARLRCSPMKGHSHVYWYRQLPEEGLKFMVYLQKENIIDESGMPKERFSAEFPKEGPSILRIQQVVRGDSAAYFCASSAWDGETQYFGPGTRLLVL.